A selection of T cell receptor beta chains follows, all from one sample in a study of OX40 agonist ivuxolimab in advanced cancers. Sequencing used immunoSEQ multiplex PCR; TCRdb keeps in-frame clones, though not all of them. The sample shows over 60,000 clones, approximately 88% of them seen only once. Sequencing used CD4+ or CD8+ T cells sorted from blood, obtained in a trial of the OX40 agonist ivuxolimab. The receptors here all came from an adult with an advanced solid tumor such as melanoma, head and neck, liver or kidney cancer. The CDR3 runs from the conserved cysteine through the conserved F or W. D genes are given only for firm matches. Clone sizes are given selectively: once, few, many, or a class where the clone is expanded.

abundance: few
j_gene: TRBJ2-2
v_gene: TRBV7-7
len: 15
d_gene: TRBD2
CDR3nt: TGTGCCAGCAGCCCCAGCGGGAGGGCCGGCGGGGAGCTGTTTTTT
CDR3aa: CASSPSGRAGGELFF

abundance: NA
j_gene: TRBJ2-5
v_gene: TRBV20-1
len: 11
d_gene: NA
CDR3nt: TGCAGTGCTGGTCTCCAAGAGACCCAGTACTTC
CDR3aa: CSAGLQETQYF

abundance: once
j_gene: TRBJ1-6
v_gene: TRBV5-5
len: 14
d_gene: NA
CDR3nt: TGTGCCAGCAGCTTGGGGCTGGATAATTCACCCCTCCACTTT
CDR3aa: CASSLGLDNSPLHF

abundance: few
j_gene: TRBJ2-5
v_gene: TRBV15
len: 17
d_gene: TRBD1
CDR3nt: TGTGCCACCAGTAGCGTAGGGACAGGGAGGGAACAAGAGACCCAGTACTTC
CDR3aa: CATSSVGTGREQETQYF

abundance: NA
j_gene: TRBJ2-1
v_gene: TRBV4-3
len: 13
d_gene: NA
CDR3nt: TGCGCCAGCAGCCATAATACAGGTAATGAGCAGTTCTTC
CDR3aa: CASSHNTGNEQFF

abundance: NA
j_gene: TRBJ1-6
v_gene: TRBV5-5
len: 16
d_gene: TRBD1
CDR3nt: TGTGCCAGCAGCCCGACAGGGGATTCATATAATTCACCCCTCCACTTT
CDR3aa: CASSPTGDSYNSPLHF

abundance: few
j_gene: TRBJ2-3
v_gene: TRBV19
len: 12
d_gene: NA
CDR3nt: TGTGCCAGTAAAGGGTTCACAGATACGCAGTATTTT
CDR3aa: CASKGFTDTQYF

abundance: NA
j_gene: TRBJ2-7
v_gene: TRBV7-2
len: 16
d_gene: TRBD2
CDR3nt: TGTGCCAGCAGCTTAGCGTCTAGCGGGACTTCCTACGAGCAGTACTTC
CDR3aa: CASSLASSGTSYEQYF

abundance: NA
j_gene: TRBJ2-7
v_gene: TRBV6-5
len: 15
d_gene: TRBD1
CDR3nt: TGTGCCAGCAGTTACATAGGACAGGGGGCTTACGAGCAGTACTTC
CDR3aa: CASSYIGQGAYEQYF

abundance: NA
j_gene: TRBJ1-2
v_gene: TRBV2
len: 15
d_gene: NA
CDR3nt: TGTGCCAGCAGTGTAGAAAGGACGCAGGGTTCGGGCTACACCTTC
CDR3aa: CASSVERTQGSGYTF

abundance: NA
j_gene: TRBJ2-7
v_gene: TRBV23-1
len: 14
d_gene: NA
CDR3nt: TGCGCCAGCAACCCAAGGGGCAGAAACTACGAGCAGTACTTC
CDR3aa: CASNPRGRNYEQYF

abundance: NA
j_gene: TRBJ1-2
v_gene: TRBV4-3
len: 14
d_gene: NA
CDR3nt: TGCGCCAGCAGCCAATCGACAGTCTCCTATGGCTACACCTTC
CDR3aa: CASSQSTVSYGYTF

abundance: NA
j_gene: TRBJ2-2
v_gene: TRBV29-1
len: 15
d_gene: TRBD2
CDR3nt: TGCAGCGTTGTATCACTAGCGGGAAGTACCGGGGAGCTGTTTTTT
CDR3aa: CSVVSLAGSTGELFF

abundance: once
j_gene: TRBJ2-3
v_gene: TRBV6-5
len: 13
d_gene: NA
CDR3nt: TGTGCCAGCAATGGACTAACCACAGATACGCAGTATTTT
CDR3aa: CASNGLTTDTQYF

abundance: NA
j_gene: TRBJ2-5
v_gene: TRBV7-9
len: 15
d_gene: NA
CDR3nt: TGTGCCAGCAGCTTATATCGGACGGATCAAGAGACCCAGTACTTC
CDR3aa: CASSLYRTDQETQYF

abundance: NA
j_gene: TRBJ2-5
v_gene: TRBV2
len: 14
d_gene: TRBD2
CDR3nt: TGTGCCAGCAGTTCACTAGCGGGGGCCCCGACCCAGTACTTC
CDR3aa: CASSSLAGAPTQYF

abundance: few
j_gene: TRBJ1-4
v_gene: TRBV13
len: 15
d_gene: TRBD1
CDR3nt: TGTGCCAGCAGCCTAAGGACAGGGGGCTTCGAAAAACTGTTTTTT
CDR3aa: CASSLRTGGFEKLFF

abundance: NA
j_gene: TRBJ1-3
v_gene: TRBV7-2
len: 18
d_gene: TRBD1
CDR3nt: TGTGCCAGCAGCCTACGACCCGGGACAGGGGGATCTGGAAACACCATATATTTT
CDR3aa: CASSLRPGTGGSGNTIYF

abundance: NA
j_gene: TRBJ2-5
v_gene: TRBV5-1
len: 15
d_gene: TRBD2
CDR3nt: TGCGCCAGCAGCCCAGGGACTAGCGGGTTGGAGACCCAGTACTTC
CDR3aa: CASSPGTSGLETQYF

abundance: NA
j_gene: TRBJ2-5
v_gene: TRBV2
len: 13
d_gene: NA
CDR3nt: TGTGCCAGCAGTGAACCAGGACCCGAGACCCAGTACTTC
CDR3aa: CASSEPGPETQYF

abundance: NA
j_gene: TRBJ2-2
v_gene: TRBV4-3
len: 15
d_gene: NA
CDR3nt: TGCGCCAGCAGCCAGGCGGGACAGACCGACGGGGAGCTGTTTTTT
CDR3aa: CASSQAGQTDGELFF